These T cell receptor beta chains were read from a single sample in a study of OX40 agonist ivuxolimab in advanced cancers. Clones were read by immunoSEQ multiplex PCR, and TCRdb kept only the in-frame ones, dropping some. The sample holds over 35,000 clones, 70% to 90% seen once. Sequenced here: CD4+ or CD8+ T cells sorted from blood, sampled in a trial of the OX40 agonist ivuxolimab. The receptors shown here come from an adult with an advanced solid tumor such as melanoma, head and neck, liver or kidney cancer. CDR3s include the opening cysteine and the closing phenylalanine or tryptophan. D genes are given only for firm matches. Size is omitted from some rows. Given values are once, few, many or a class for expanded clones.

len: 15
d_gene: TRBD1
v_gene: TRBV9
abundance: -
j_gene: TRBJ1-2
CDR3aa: CASSTGTGLNYGYTF
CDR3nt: TGTGCCAGCAGCACTGGGACAGGGCTCAACTATGGCTACACCTTC

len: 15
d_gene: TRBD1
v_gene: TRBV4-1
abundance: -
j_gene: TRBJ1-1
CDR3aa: CASSLTGTVNTEAFF
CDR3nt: TGCGCCAGCAGCCTTACCGGGACAGTGAACACTGAAGCTTTCTTT

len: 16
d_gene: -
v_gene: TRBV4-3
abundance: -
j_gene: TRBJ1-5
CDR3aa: CASSQEWGAIHQPQHF
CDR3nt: TGCGCCAGCAGCCAAGAATGGGGGGCTATACATCAGCCCCAGCATTTT

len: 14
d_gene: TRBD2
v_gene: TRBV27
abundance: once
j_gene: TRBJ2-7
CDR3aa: CASSLLAGGWEQYF
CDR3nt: TGTGCCAGCAGTCTACTAGCGGGAGGTTGGGAGCAGTACTTC

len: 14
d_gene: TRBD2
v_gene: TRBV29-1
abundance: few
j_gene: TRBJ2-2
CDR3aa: CSGSTSGGTGELFF
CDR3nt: TGCAGCGGTTCGACTAGCGGGGGCACCGGGGAGCTGTTTTTT

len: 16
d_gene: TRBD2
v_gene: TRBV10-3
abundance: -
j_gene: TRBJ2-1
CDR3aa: CAISEGTSGRAYEQFF
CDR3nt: TGTGCCATCAGTGAAGGGACTAGCGGGAGGGCCTATGAGCAGTTCTTC

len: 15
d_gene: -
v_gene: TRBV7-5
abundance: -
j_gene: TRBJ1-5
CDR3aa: CVRSGRDYSNQPQHF
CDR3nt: TGTGTCAGAAGCGGCCGGGATTATAGCAATCAGCCCCAGCATTTT

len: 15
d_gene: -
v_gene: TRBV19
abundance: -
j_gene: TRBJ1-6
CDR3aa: CASSDEGSYNSPLHF
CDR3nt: TGTGCCAGTAGTGATGAGGGCAGCTATAATTCACCCCTCCACTTT

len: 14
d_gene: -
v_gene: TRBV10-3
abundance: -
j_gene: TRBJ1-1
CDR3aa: CAISESYGNTEAFF
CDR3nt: TGTGCCATCAGTGAGTCGTACGGGAACACTGAAGCTTTCTTT

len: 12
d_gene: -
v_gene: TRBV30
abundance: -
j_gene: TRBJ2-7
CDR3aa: CAGPGLAYEQYF
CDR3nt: TGTGCCGGCCCGGGACTCGCCTACGAGCAGTACTTC

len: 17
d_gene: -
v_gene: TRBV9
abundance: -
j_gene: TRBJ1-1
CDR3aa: CASSQSLGETTNTEAFF
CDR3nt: TGTGCCAGCAGCCAGAGCCTGGGTGAGACTACGAACACTGAAGCTTTCTTT

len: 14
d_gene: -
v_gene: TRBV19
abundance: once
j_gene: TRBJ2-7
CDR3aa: CASSTGGGPYEQYF
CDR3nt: TGTGCCAGTAGTACGGGCGGCGGACCCTACGAGCAGTACTTC

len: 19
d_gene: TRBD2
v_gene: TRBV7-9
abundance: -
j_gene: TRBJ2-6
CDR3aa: CASSLATPSGNSGANVLTF
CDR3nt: TGTGCCAGCAGCTTGGCCACCCCCAGCGGGAACTCTGGGGCCAACGTCCTGACTTTC

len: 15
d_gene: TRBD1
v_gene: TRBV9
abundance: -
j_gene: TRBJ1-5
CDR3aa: CASSVGQGINQPQHF
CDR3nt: TGTGCCAGCAGCGTCGGACAGGGCATCAATCAGCCCCAGCATTTT

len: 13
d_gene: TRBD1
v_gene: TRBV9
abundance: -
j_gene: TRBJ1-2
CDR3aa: CASSPGTAYGYTF
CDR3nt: TGTGCCAGCAGCCCTGGGACAGCGTATGGCTACACCTTC

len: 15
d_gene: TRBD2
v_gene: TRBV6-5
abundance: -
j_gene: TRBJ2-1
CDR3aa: CASSYTGGGFREQFF
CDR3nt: TGTGCCAGCAGTTACACGGGGGGGGGTTTTCGGGAGCAGTTCTTC

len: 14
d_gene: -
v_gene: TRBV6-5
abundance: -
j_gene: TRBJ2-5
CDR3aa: CASSRQFPGETQYF
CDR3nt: TGTGCCAGCAGCCGACAGTTTCCCGGCGAGACCCAGTACTTC

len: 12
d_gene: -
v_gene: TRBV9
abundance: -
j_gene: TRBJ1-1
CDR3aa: CASSADSNEAFF
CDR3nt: TGTGCCAGCAGCGCGGACAGCAATGAAGCTTTCTTT

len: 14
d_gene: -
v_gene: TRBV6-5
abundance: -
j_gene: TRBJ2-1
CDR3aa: CASSVGGIYNEQFF
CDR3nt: TGTGCCAGCAGTGTTGGGGGCATATACAATGAGCAGTTCTTC

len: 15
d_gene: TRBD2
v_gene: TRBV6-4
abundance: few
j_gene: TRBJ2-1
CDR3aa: CASSDSGTSGSEQFF
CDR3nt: TGTGCCAGCAGTGACTCGGGGACTAGCGGGAGTGAGCAGTTCTTC

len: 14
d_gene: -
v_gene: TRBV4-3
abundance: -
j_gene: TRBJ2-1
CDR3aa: CASSQDERYNEQFF
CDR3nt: TGCGCCAGCAGCCAAGATGAGCGGTACAATGAGCAGTTCTTC

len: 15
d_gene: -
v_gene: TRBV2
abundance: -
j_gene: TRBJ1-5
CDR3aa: CASSDEYGLNQPQHF
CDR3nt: TGTGCCAGCAGTGATGAATACGGCCTCAATCAGCCCCAGCATTTT

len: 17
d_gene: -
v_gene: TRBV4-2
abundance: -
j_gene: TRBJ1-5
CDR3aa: CASSQVEEAVSNQPQHF
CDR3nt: TGTGCCAGCAGCCAAGTGGAGGAGGCCGTTAGCAATCAGCCCCAGCATTTT

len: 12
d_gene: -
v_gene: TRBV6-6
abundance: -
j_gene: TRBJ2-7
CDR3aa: CASSPNEREQYF
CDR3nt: TGTGCCAGCAGCCCTAACGAGCGGGAGCAGTACTTC

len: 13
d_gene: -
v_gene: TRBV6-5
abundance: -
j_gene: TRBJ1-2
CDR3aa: CASIQGRHYGYTF
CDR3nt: TGTGCCAGCATCCAGGGGCGGCACTATGGCTACACCTTC

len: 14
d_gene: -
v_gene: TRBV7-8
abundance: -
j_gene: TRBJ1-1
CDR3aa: CASSLALLPPRAFF
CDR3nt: TGTGCCAGCAGCTTAGCCCTCCTACCCCCACGAGCTTTCTTT

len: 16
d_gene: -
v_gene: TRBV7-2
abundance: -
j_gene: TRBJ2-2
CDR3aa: CASSRKVAENTGELFF
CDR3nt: TGTGCCAGCAGCCGCAAGGTAGCGGAGAACACCGGGGAGCTGTTTTTT

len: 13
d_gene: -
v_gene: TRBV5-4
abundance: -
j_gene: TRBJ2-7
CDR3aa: CASSLARGDEQYF
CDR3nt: TGTGCCAGCAGCTTGGCCAGGGGCGACGAGCAGTACTTC

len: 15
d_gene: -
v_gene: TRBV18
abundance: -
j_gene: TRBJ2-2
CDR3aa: CASSPRAPGPGELFF
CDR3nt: TGTGCCAGCTCACCACGGGCACCCGGGCCCGGGGAGCTGTTTTTT

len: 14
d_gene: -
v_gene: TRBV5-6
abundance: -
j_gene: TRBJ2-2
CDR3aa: CATTTPSNTGELFF
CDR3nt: TGTGCCACCACGACACCATCGAACACCGGGGAGCTGTTTTTT

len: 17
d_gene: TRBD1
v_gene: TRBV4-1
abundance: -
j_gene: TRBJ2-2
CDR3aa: CASGLPRQGGDTGELFF
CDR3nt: TGCGCCAGCGGCCTCCCCAGACAGGGGGGGGACACCGGGGAGCTGTTTTTT

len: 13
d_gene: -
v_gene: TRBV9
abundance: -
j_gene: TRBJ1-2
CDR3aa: CASVDTNNYGYTF
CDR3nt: TGTGCCAGCGTAGACACTAATAACTATGGCTACACCTTC

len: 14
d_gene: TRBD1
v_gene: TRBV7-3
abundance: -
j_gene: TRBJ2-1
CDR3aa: CASSLGTGDNEQFF
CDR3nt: TGTGCCAGCAGCTTAGGGACAGGGGACAATGAGCAGTTCTTC

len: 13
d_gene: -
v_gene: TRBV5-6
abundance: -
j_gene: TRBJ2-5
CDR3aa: CASSLGLVETQYF
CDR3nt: TGTGCCAGCAGCTTGGGACTTGTAGAGACCCAGTACTTC

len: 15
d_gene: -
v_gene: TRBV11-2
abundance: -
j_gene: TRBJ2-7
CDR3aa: CASSSPDTNSYEQYF
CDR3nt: TGTGCCAGCAGCTCCCCGGACACCAACTCCTACGAGCAGTACTTC

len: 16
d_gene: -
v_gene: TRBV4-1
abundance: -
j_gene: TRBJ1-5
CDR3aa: CASSQESRDSNQPQHF
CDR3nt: TGCGCCAGCAGCCAAGAATCCAGGGATAGCAATCAGCCCCAGCATTTT

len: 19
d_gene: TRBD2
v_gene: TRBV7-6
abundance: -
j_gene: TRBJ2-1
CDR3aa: CASSLGLAGEFISYNEQFF
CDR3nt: TGTGCCAGCAGCTTAGGTCTAGCGGGAGAGTTTATCTCCTACAATGAGCAGTTCTTC

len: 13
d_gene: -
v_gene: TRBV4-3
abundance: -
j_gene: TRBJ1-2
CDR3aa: CASSQDFGDGYTF
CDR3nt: TGCGCCAGCAGCCAAGATTTTGGGGACGGCTACACCTTC

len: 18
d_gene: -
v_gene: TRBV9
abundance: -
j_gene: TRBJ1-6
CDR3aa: CASSARDGASLYNSPLHF
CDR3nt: TGTGCCAGCAGCGCCCGGGACGGAGCTTCTCTTTATAATTCACCCCTCCACTTT

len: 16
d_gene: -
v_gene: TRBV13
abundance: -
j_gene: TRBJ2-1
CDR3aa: CASSPWGRESYNEQFF
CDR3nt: TGTGCCAGCAGCCCATGGGGCAGGGAAAGTTACAATGAGCAGTTCTTC

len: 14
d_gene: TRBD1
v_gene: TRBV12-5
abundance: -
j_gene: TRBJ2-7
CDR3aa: CASGFRDRGHEQYF
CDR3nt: TGTGCTAGTGGTTTTAGGGACAGGGGCCACGAGCAGTACTTC

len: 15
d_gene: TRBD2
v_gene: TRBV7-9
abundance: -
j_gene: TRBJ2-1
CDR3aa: CASSLGGRAKVEQFF
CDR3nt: TGTGCCAGCAGCTTAGGCGGGAGGGCCAAGGTTGAGCAGTTCTTC

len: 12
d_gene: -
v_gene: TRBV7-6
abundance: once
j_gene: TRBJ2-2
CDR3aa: CASSLNTGELFF
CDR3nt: TGTGCCAGCAGCTTGAACACCGGGGAGCTGTTTTTT

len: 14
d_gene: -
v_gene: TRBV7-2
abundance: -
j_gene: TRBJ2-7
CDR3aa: CASSFTGKAYEQYF
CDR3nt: TGTGCCAGCAGCTTCACCGGGAAGGCCTACGAGCAGTACTTC

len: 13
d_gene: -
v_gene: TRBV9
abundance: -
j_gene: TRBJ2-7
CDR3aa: CASSPRGNYEQYF
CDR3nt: TGTGCCAGCAGCCCCAGAGGGAACTACGAGCAGTACTTC

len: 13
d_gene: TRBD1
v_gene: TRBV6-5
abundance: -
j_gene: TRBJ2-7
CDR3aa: CASSYLTGNEQYF
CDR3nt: TGTGCCAGCAGTTACTTGACAGGGAATGAGCAGTACTTC

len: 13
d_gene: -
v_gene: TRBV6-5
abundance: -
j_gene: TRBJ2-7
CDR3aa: CASSYSQTNEQYF
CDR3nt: TGTGCCAGCAGTTACTCACAGACAAACGAGCAGTACTTC

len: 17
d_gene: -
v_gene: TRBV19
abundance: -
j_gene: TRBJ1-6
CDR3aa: CASSRKPSGPYNSPLHF
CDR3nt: TGTGCCAGTAGTCGGAAGCCATCGGGCCCATATAATTCACCCCTCCACTTT

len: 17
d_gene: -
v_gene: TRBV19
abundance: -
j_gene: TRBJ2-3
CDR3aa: CASSTRSGPWDGDTQYF
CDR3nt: TGTGCCAGTAGCACCCGTAGCGGCCCCTGGGACGGAGATACGCAGTATTTT

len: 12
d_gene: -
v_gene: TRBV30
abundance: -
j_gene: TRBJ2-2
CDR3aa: CAWSWNIGELFF
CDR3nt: TGTGCCTGGTCGTGGAACATCGGGGAGCTGTTTTTT

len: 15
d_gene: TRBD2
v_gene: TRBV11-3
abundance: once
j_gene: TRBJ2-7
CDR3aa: CASSSSGLAGGEQYF
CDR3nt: TGTGCCAGCAGCTCCTCCGGACTAGCGGGAGGCGAGCAGTACTTC

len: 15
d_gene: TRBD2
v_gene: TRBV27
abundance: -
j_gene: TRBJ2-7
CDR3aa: CASSLYPSGTYEQYF
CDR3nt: TGTGCCAGCAGTTTATACCCTAGCGGAACCTACGAGCAGTACTTC

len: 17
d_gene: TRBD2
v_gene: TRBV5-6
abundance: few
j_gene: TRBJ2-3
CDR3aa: CASSLETSGRGTDTQYF
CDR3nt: TGTGCCAGCAGCTTGGAGACTAGCGGGAGAGGCACAGATACGCAGTATTTT

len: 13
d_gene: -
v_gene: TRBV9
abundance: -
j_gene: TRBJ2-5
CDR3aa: CASTSDSQETQYF
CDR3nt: TGTGCCAGCACATCGGACTCGCAAGAGACCCAGTACTTC